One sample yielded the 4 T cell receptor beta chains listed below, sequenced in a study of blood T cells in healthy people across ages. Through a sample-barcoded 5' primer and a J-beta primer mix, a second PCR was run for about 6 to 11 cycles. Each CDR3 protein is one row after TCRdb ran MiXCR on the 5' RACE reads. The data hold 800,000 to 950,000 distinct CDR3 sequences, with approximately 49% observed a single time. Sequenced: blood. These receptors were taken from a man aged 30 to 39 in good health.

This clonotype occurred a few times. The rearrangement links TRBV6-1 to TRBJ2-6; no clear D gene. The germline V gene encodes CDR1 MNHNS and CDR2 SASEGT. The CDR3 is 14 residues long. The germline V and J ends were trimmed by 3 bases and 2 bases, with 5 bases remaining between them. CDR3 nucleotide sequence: TGTGCCAGCAGTGAGACTGCTGGGGCCAACGTCCTGACTTTC. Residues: CASSETAGANVLTF.

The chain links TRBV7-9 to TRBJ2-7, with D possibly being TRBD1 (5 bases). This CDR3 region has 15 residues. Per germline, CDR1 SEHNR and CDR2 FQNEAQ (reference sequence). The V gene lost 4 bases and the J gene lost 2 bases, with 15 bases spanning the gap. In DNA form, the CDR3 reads TGTGCCAGCAGCTCCTCGTCGACAGTAGCCTACGAGCAGTACTTC. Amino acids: CASSSSSTVAYEQYF.

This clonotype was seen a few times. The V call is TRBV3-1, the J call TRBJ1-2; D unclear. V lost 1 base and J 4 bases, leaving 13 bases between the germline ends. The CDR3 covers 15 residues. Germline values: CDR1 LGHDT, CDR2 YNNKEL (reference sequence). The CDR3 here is CASSQGHLGPYGYTF. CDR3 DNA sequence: TGTGCCAGCAGCCAAGGGCACCTCGGCCCCTATGGCTACACCTTC.

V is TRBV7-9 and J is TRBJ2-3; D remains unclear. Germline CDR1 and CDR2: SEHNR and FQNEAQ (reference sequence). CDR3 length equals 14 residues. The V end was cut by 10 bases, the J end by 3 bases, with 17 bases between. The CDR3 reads CANSIDGLTDTQYF. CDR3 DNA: TGTGCCAACTCCATCGATGGGCTGACAGATACGCAGTATTTT.